These 14 T cell receptor beta chains were all obtained from the same sample, sequenced in a study of T cells after yellow fever vaccination. Each CDR3 protein is one row after TCRdb ran MiXCR on the 5' RACE reads. The sample holds approximately 58,000 distinct CDR3 sequences, about 5% seen once. The sample here was PBMCs, either bulk or a sorted T-cell subset (CD4+, CD8+, memory, or dextramer-sorted; not recorded which), taken on the day of the yellow fever booster vaccination. These receptor sequences come from a man aged 18 to 29 who received the YFV17D yellow fever vaccine.

This clonotype occurred a few times. The V call is TRBV6-1, the J call TRBJ2-7, with 7 bases aligning to TRBD2. Germline V CDR1 and CDR2: MNHNS, SASEGT. V trimming: 6 bases; J trimming: 6 bases; junction bases outside the gene matches: 5. CDR3 length equals 12 residues. The CDR3 loop is CASRGGEGEQYV. CDR3 in DNA: TGTGCCAGCAGGGGCGGGGAGGGCGAGCAGTACGTC.

This clonotype was observed a few times. Here the CDR3 reads CASSLGGRELFF. CDR3 bases: TGTGCCAGCAGCTTAGGGGGCCGGGAGCTGTTTTTT. V is TRBV7-2 and J is TRBJ2-2; TRBD1 is a possible D gene (5 bases). CDR1 SGHTA and CDR2 FQGNSA come from the germline V gene. V lost 1 base and J 9 bases, leaving 6 bases between the germline ends. The CDR3 runs to 12 residues.

The chain combines TRBV5-1 with TRBJ2-3; no clear D. The germline V and J ends were trimmed by 2 bases and 0 bases, with 10 bases remaining between them. The germline CDR1 and CDR2 sequences are SGHRS and YFSETQ. The CDR3 has 15 residues. For the CDR3, the DNA is TGCGCCAGCAGCTTCTTCTACCTTAGCACAGATACGCAGTATTTT. This encodes CASSFFYLSTDTQYF.

This clonotype was found a few times. The chain is built from TRBV2 and TRBJ1-3; D might be TRBD1 (5 bases). CDR3 length: 14 amino acids. Trimming left V 4 bases short and J 1 base short, with 8 bases between. Germline V CDR1 and CDR2: SNHLY, FYNNEI. The CDR3 is CASSGWTSGNTIYF. The DNA of the CDR3 is TGTGCCAGCAGTGGATGGACATCTGGAAACACCATATATTTT.

This clonotype has at least ten counts. V gene TRBV20-1 combines with J gene TRBJ2-7; D is possibly TRBD1 (6 bases). V lost 6 bases and J 5 bases, leaving 14 bases between the germline ends. There are 12 residues in the CDR3. Germline V CDR1 and CDR2: DFQATT, SNEGSKA (reference sequence). The CDR3 DNA is TGCAGTGCAAGTACAGGGAAGCACGAGCAGTACTTC. Protein product: CSASTGKHEQYF.

With regard to this clonotype: This may be a read error: a much more frequent sequence differs by one nucleotide. The chain is built from TRBV9 and TRBJ1-1, with a possible D match to TRBD1 (5 bases). The CDR3 totals 14 residues. Looked up from germline, CDR1 is SGDLS and CDR2 is YYNGEE. CDR3 sequence: CASSPGTSDTKAFF. CDR3 nucleotide sequence: TGTGCCAGCAGCCCTGGGACCTCGGACACTAAAGCTTTCTTT.

This clonotype has more than one count but fewer than ten. The genes are TRBV5-6 and TRBJ2-2; the match to TRBD1 covers 12 bases. Trimming at V came to 4 bases and at J to 6 bases, leaving 4 bases not matched to a gene. The CDR3 consists of 15 residues. The V gene's germline CDR1 is SGHDT and CDR2 YYEEEE. CDR3 sequence: CASSLGQGAAGELFF. DNA for the CDR3: TGTGCCAGCAGCCTGGGACAGGGGGCAGCCGGGGAGCTGTTTTTT.

The sample holds many counts of this clonotype. This chain connects TRBV9 to TRBJ2-5; possible D gene TRBD1, 6 bases. Deletions cut 2 bases from V and 1 base from J, with 6 bases between. The CDR3 runs 13 residues. The germline V gene has CDR1 SGDLS and CDR2 YYNGEE. CDR3: CASSVTGQETQYF. In nucleotides, the CDR3 is TGTGCCAGCAGCGTGACAGGCCAAGAGACCCAGTACTTC.

This clonotype has a handful of counts. The chain couples TRBV7-6 to TRBJ1-4; tentatively, D is TRBD1 (5 bases). V was pared by 3 bases and J by 1 base, with 6 bases between. The length of the CDR3 is 14 residues. Germline V CDR1 and CDR2: SGHVS, FNYEAQ. The CDR3 sequence: CASSLGQTNEKLFF. The CDR3 DNA reads as TGTGCCAGCAGCTTGGGGCAAACTAATGAAAAACTGTTTTTT.

This clonotype occurred many times. This chain uses TRBV2 with TRBJ2-3; no clear D. This CDR3 is built from 12 residues. Trimming shortened V by 6 bases and J by 3 bases, and 7 bases separated the two germline ends. Germline V lookup: CDR1 SNHLY, CDR2 FYNNEI. The chain's CDR3 is CASRSNTDTQYF. As DNA, the CDR3 is TGTGCCAGCAGGAGTAATACAGATACGCAGTATTTT.

At least ten counts were recorded for this clonotype. The chain joins TRBV7-9 to TRBJ2-3; either TRBD1 or TRBD2 may fit D (5 bases each). V lost 2 bases and J 6 bases, leaving 12 bases between the germline ends. CDR1 and CDR2 from the germline V gene are SEHNR and FQNEAQ (reference sequence). This CDR3 has 14 amino acids. CDR3 protein: CASSLWGSIDTQYF. CDR3 in DNA: TGTGCCAGCAGCTTATGGGGGAGTATCGATACGCAGTATTTT. The full variable domain, in which reference TRBV7-9 and TRBJ2-3 provide the parts outside the CDR3, is DTGVSQNPRHKITKRGQNVTFRCDPISEHNRLYWYRQTLGQGPEFLTYFQNEAQLEKSRLLSDRFSAERPKGSFSTLEIQRTEQGDSAMYLCASSLWGSIDTQYFGPGTRLTVL.

This clonotype has more than one count but fewer than ten. The J gene is TRBJ2-5, the V gene TRBV7-9, with TRBD1 as a possible D gene (5 bases). The V and J ends lost 5 bases and 3 bases respectively, with 13 bases between them. CDR1 and CDR2 from the germline V gene are SEHNR and FQNEAQ (reference sequence). The CDR3 loop spans 14 amino acids. Written as DNA, the CDR3 is TGTGCCAGCAGCCCCGACAGTCTCGAAGAGACCCAGTACTTC. It yields the protein CASSPDSLEETQYF.

The table lists this clonotype with many counts. The genes are TRBV20-1 and TRBJ2-3; D unclear. This CDR3 contains 14 residues. Germline CDR1 is DFQATT and CDR2 is SNEGSKA (reference sequence). V was cut by 0 bases and J by 1 base, with 8 bases left in between. CDR3 in amino acids: CSARDLRRTDTQYF. The CDR3, as DNA: TGCAGTGCTAGAGATCTTCGGCGCACAGATACGCAGTATTTT.

This clonotype was detected only a few times. The chain uses TRBV11-2 and TRBJ1-1; D is unclear. Trimming stripped 5 bases from V and 6 bases from J, with 7 bases between. This CDR3 has 11 residues. The germline V gene has CDR1 SGHAT and CDR2 FQNNGV. CDR3 protein: CASSPPSEAFF. The CDR3 DNA sequence: TGTGCCAGCAGCCCCCCCTCTGAAGCTTTCTTT. Full variable domain (remainder filled in from reference TRBV11-2 and TRBJ1-1): EAGVAQSPRYKIIEKRQSVAFWCNPISGHATLYWYQQILGQGPKLLIQFQNNGVVDDSQLPKDRFSAERLKGVDSTLKIQPAKLEDSAVYLCASSPPSEAFFGQGTRLTVV.